The 12 T cell receptor beta chains in this list originate from one sample, sequenced in a study of tumor-infiltrating lymphocytes in primary liver carcinoma (dated by TCRdb to 2017 to 2019). Blood RNA was extracted from unsorted whole blood using TRIzol reagent, and germline DNA was obtained with the DNeasy Blood & Tissue kit. This sample was sequenced with an Illumina HiSeq 2500. Starting from about 500 ng total RNA, TCRbeta-specific cDNA was produced by reverse transcription with a constant-region primer and ProtoScript II reverse transcriptase. Construction of the TCRbeta libraries relied on three nested rounds of multiplex PCR, following a slightly modified ARM-PCR procedure. Each of the first two PCR rounds ran for 10 cycles and used multiplex TRBV1-TRBV30 forward primers together with a Cbeta reverse primer. TCRdb trimmed the raw reads at Q25, called clones with MiXCR and kept productive beta chains. Each record represents a unique CDR3 protein, reported with the most common genes and DNA among its rows. The sample yields 150,000 to 200,000 distinct CDR3 sequences; almost 65% were counted once. The ten largest make up about 7.1% of the sample.

Sample: peripheral blood. The receptors shown here come from a woman in her sixties or seventies with primary liver carcinoma and hepatitis B virus infection.

Of note for this clonotype: This likely comes from a read error, as the CDR3 has no conserved phenylalanine or tryptophan at its end. This chain connects TRBV11-3 to TRBJ2-3, with 9 bases aligning to TRBD2. CDR1 is SGHNT and CDR2 is YENEEA in the germline V gene. The CDR3 runs 15 residues. In DNA form, the CDR3 reads TGTGTCAGCAGCTCGGGACTAGCTCGGGCAGATACGCAGTATCTT. It specifies CVSSSGLARADTQYL.

Worth noting for this clonotype: A much more abundant neighbour one base away suggests this may be a read error. The chain recombines TRBV4-1 with TRBJ2-7; 14 nucleotides line up with TRBD2. The CDR3 runs 17 residues. Germline lookup yields CDR1 MGHRA and CDR2 YSYEKL. CDR3 bases: TGCGCCAACAGCCAGCTTATGGGACTAGCGGGAGTATACGAGCAGTACTTC. It is translated as CANSQLMGLAGVYEQYF.

Worth noting for this clonotype: This CDR3 fails to terminate in the conserved phenylalanine or tryptophan, so it likely reflects a read error. The J gene is TRBJ2-7, the V gene TRBV11-3, with TRBD1 matching 12 bases. V was pared by 11 bases and J by 3 bases, with 11 bases of the junction left unmatched. Germline V gives CDR1 SGHNT, CDR2 YENEEA. This CDR3 contains 15 residues. CDR3 sequence (DNA): TGTGCCGGTAGCCCCGGGACAGGGGGCAACTACGAGCAGTACATC. Encoded protein: CAGSPGTGGNYEQYI.

Regarding this clonotype: A read error may be the cause here, since a much bigger clone is one base away. This chain uses TRBV4-1 with TRBJ1-4; the match to TRBD1 covers 7 bases. The CDR3 sequence is 18 residues long. Germline V CDR1 and CDR2: MGHRA, YSYEKL. Trimming at V came to 2 bases and at J to 3 bases, leaving 12 bases not matched to a gene. CDR3 in amino acids: CASSQFVRGEQANEKLFF. DNA of the CDR3: TGCGCCAGCAGCCAATTCGTCAGGGGGGAGCAAGCTAATGAAAAACTGTTTTTT.

The J gene is TRBJ2-1, the V gene TRBV5-1; 8 nucleotides line up with TRBD1. Germline CDR1 and CDR2: SGHRS and YFSETQ. The V and J ends lost 1 base and 8 bases, in that order; junction bases with no gene match: 8. This CDR3 comprises 15 residues. The chain's CDR3 is CASSLYRGSPYEQFF. The CDR3 DNA reads TGCGCCAGCAGCTTGTACAGGGGGAGTCCCTATGAGCAGTTCTTC.

This clonotype was counted only a few times. The missing conserved phenylalanine or tryptophan at the end of this CDR3 makes a read error likely. J is TRBJ2-7 and V is TRBV5-1; D not certain. This CDR3 is 14 amino acids long. Per germline, CDR1 SGHRS and CDR2 YFSETQ. The chain's CDR3 is CACRPRPDPYEQYI. For the CDR3, the DNA is TGCGCCTGCAGACCCAGGCCAGACCCCTACGAGCAGTACATC.

Comment on this clonotype: Germline is not matched at one junction end, which may reflect a read error. The chain couples TRBV6-5 to TRBJ2-4; TRBD2 might be the D (5 bases). The CDR3 is 15 residues long. Germline lookup yields CDR1 MNHEY and CDR2 SVGAGI. CDR3 bases: TGTGCCAGCAGTTACTCCCGGGGATCGGGAAACACTCAGTACTTC. Residues: CASSYSRGSGNTQYF.

Concerning this clonotype: This may arise from a read error, as a much more abundant clone is one base away. The V gene is TRBV6-1, the J gene TRBJ2-3; D gene uncertain. The V end was cut by 4 bases, the J end by 0 bases, with 11 bases between. This CDR3 spans 15 amino acids. Germline V gene data show CDR1 as MNHNS and CDR2 as SASEGT. This chain's CDR3 is CASSANSVSTDTQYF. CDR3 nucleotide sequence: TGTGCCAGCAGTGCCAACAGCGTTAGCACAGATACGCAGTATTTT.

Note on this clonotype: A read error may account for a junction end that differs from germline. This rearrangement joins TRBV11-2 to TRBJ1-3, with TRBD1 identical over 8 bases. This CDR3 region has 15 residues. Germline CDR1 is SGHAT and CDR2 is FQNNGV. The CDR3 protein is CAGSSTGGFGNTIYF. The CDR3, as DNA: TGTGCCGGCAGCTCCACAGGGGGATTCGGAAACACCATATATTTT.

This chain connects TRBV28 to TRBJ1-2; D call uncertain. In germline, CDR1 is MDHEN, CDR2 SYDVKM. The CDR3 consists of 15 residues. V was pared by 5 bases and J by 1 base, with 14 bases between. CDR3 residues: CASSKFSGFNYGYTF. CDR3 nucleotide sequence: TGTGCCAGCAGTAAATTCTCGGGGTTTAACTATGGCTACACCTTC.

In the case of this clonotype: At one of its ends the junction is not consistent with the germline gene, which may arise from a read error. The chain carries TRBV4-1 and TRBJ2-2; TRBD2 is a possible D gene (5 bases). The CDR3 is 14 amino acids. Germline CDR1 reads MGHRA; CDR2 reads YSYEKL. The CDR3 region is CANSHPLSTGELFF. The CDR3 DNA follows: TGCGCCAATAGCCACCCGCTTAGCACCGGGGAACTGTTTTTT.

Notes on this clonotype: At one end the junction does not follow the germline gene, possibly because of a read error. This chain joins TRBV29-1 and TRBJ2-1, with 7 bases aligning to TRBD1. The CDR3 covers 13 residues. CDR1 is SQVTM, CDR2 ANQGSEA, per germline. CDR3 loop: CSVARQGNNKQFF. CDR3 in DNA: TGTAGCGTGGCTAGACAGGGTAACAATAAGCAGTTCTTC.